This record concerns one T cell receptor (beta chain) sequence. This clone was picked up a small number of times. This clone's antigen is unknown. No quality values exist for individual bases; no much larger clone is one base distant. The Quick-DNA Microprep Kit was used to extract genomic DNA from the sorted cells. TCRbeta DNA was amplified with the immunoSEQ hsTCRbeta kit following the manufacturer's protocol. TCRbeta libraries were sequenced on an Illumina MiSeq instrument. In the original analysis: After out-of-frame sequences were removed, 2.4 million or so distinct TCRbeta sequences remained, averaging about 66,813 per individual. Each individual was scored according to the count of 164 previously reported CMV-associated TCRbeta sequences and the total productive distinct TCRbeta count. A beta-binomial model was reimplemented in Python, and scikit-learn random forests with default parameters were trained on data from the US cohort. Classifier performance on the Belgian cohort was summarized as median AUC with percentile confidence intervals over 10,000 bootstrap iterations. TCRdb retrieved this table from immuneACCESS and kept in-frame rearrangements only. Not all clones are present; in checked studies, unresolved V genes account for under half, and no reason is known for the remainder. D and trimming were read from the DNA, whereas the V and J calls and clone size are those reported in that table. The sample data list 38,000 or so clones, and roughly 77% of these were observed just once. The top ten clones comprise 0.79% of the sample.

The sample originates from a study of memory CD4+ T cells and cytomegalovirus serostatus (dated by TCRdb to about 2019). Context from the whole study: The roughly 35 healthy Belgian adults in the cohort included 9 who were CMV seropositive and about 24 who were CMV seronegative. To replicate a published TCR-based CMV serostatus classifier, the study sequenced CD4+ memory TCRbeta repertoires from a Belgian cohort whose cytomegalovirus serostatus was known. Findings and caveats that apply to the study as a whole: For CMV serostatus prediction, a median bootstrapped AUC of approximately 0.95 was reached with the original framework, and a median bootstrapped AUC of approximately 0.9 was reached with a US-trained random forest. Of around 160 previously reported CMV-associated TCRbeta sequences, approximately 70 appeared in the CD4+ memory repertoires, each in one to five individuals. A median bootstrapped AUC of around 0.95 with a 95% CI of 0.76-1.00 was achieved on the Belgian cohort by the original-framework classifier. Results were interpreted as suggesting that the CMV-associated TCR signature is largely present in the CD4+ memory repertoire. Unlike the original study, which covered naive and memory CD4+ and CD8+ populations, the Belgian study sequenced only CD4+CD45RO+ memory cells.

A FACSAria II was used to sort memory CD4+ T cells, defined as single viable CD3+CD4+CD8-CD45RO+ cells. CMV serostatus was assessed using a Roche Elecsys assay, by which serum IgG against CMV pp150, pp28, p38 and p52 was detected. After thawing, total CD4+ T cells were enriched by positive selection with CD4 magnetic microbeads. The samples came from a different study that was designed specifically to examine the CD4+ T cell memory repertoire. Peripheral blood mononuclear cells were isolated and cryopreserved following standard operating procedures; serum was stored at -80 °C. Staining used CD3-PerCP (BW264/56), CD4-APC (RPA-T4), CD45RO-PE (UCHT1) and CD8-Pacific Orange (3B5) antibodies, with Sytox blue excluding non-viable cells. Sequences SEHNR (CDR1) and FQNEAQ (CDR2) are obtained from the germline V gene (reference sequence). The CDR3, cysteine through phenylalanine, is 16 amino acids long. The only DNA kept is the CDR3, 48 bases in frame from the first base. The germline V end is reduced by 2 bases and the J end by 4 bases; junction bases left unmatched: 5.

The rearranged chain carries TRBV7-9 and TRBJ2-2; TRBD2 lines up with 9 middle nucleotides. This clonotype originated in an adult in good health and CMV-seronegative. Input material: memory CD4+ T cells from blood. The nucleotide sequence reads TGTGCCAGCAGCTTAATAGCGGGGGATCCCACCGGGGAGCTGTTTTTT. It is translated as CASSLIAGDPTGELFF.